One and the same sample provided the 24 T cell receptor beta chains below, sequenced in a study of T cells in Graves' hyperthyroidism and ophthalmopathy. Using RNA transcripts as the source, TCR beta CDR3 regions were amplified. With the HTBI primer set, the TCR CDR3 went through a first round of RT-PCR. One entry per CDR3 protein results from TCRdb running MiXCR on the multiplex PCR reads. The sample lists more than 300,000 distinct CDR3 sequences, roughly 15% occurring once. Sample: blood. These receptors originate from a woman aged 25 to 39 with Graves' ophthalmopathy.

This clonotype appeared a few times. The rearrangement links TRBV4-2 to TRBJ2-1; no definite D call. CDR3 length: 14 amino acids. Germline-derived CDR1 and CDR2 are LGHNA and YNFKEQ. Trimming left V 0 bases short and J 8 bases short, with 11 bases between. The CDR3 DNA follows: TGTGCCAGCAGCCAAGAAATCTGGGCCGATGAGCAGTTCTTC. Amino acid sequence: CASSQEIWADEQFF.

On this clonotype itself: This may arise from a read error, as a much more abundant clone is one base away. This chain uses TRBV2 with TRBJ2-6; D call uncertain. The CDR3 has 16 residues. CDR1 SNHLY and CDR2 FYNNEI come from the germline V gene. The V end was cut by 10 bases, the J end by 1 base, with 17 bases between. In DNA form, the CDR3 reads TGTGCCATCAAAGTTGACGGGTGGTCTGGGGCCAACGTCCTGACTTTC. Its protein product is CAIKVDGWSGANVLTF.

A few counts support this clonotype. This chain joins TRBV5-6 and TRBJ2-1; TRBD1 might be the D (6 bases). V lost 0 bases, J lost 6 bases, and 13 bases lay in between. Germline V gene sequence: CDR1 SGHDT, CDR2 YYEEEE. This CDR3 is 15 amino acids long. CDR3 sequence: CASSLVQGYGNEQFF. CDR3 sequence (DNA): TGTGCCAGCAGCTTGGTGCAGGGGTATGGCAATGAGCAGTTCTTC.

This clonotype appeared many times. The CDR3 loop is CASTSVGSAYEQYF. The CDR3 DNA reads as TGTGCCAGCACCTCGGTGGGATCAGCCTACGAGCAGTACTTC. The chain uses TRBV28 and TRBJ2-7, with no clear D. The germline V gene encodes CDR1 MDHEN and CDR2 SYDVKM. Trimming removed 7 bases from V and 2 bases from J, with 15 bases in between. CDR3 length equals 14 residues.

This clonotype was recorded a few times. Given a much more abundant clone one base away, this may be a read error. The DNA of the CDR3 is TGCAGTGATCACCAGTTTGGGTCCAGACAAGAGGCCCAGTACTTC. Encoded protein: CSDHQFGSRQEAQYF. V usage is TRBV20-1 and J usage is TRBJ2-5; unclear D gene. CDR1 is DFQATT, CDR2 SNEGSKA, per germline (reference sequence). This CDR3 region has 15 residues.

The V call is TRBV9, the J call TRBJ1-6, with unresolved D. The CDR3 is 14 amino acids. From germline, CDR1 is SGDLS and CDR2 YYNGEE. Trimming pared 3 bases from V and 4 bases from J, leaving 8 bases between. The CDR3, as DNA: TGTGCCAGCAGCGCGACCGGTTATAATTCACCCCTCCACTTT. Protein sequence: CASSATGYNSPLHF.

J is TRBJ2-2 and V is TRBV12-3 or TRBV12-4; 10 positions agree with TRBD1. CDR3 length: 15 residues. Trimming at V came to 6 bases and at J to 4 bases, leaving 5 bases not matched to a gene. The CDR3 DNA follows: TGTGCCAGCAGCTGGGACAGGGGTGGCACCGGGGAGCTGTTTTTT. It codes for CASSWDRGGTGELFF.

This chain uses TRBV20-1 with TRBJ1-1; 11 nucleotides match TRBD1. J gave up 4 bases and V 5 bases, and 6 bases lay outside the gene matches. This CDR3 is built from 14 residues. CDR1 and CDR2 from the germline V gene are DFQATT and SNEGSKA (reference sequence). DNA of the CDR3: TGCAGTGCTGACGGGACAGGGGGGATCACTGAAGCTTTCTTT. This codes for CSADGTGGITEAFF.

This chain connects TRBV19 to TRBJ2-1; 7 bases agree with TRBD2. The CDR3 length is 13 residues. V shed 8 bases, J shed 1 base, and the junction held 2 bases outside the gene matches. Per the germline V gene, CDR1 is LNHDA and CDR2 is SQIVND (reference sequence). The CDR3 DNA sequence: TGTGCCAGTCTCGGGGGGTCCTACAATGAGCAGTTCTTC. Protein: CASLGGSYNEQFF. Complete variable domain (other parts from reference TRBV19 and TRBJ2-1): DGGITQSPKYLFRKEGQNVTLSCEQNLNHDAMYWYRQDPGQGLRLIYYSQIVNDFQKGDIAEGYSVSREKKESFPLTVTSAQKNPTAFYLCASLGGSYNEQFFGPGTRLTVL.

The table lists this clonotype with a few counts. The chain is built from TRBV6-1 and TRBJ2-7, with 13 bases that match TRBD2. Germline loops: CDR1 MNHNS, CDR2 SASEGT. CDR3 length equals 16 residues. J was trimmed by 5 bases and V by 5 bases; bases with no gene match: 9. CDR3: CASSLVTSGGPNEQYF. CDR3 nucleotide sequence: TGTGCCAGCAGTCTAGTGACTAGCGGGGGGCCGAACGAGCAGTACTTC.

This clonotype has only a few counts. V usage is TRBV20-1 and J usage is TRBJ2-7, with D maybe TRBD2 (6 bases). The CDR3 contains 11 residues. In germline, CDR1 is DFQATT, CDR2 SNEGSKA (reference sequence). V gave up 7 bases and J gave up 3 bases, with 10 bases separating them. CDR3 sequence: CSVQGGYEQYF. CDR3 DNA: TGCAGTGTTCAGGGAGGCTACGAGCAGTACTTC.

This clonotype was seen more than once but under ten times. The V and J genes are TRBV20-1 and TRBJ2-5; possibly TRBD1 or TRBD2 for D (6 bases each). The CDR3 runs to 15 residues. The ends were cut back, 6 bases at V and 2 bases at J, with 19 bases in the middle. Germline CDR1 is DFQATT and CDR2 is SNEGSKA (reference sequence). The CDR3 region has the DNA TGCAGTGCAATACTCGGAGGGGGGCAACAAGAGACCCAGTACTTC. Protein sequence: CSAILGGGQQETQYF.

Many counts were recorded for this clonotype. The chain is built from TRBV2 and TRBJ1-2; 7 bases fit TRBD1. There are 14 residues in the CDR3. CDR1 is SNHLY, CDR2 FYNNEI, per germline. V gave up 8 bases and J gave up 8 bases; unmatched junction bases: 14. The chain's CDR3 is CASQRGTAPSGYTF. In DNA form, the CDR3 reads TGTGCCAGCCAGCGAGGGACAGCCCCTTCGGGCTACACCTTC.

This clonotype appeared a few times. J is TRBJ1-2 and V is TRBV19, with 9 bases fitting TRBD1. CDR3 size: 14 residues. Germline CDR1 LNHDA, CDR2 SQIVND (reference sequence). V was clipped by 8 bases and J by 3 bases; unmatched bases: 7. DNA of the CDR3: TGTGCCAGTTCCGGGACAGGGAGGGACTATGGCTACACCTTC. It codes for CASSGTGRDYGYTF.

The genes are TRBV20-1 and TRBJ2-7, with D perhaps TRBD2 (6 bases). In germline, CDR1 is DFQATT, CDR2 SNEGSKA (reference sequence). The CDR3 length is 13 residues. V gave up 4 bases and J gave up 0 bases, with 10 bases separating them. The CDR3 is CSATGGASYEQYF. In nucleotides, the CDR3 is TGCAGTGCTACGGGCGGGGCCTCCTACGAGCAGTACTTC.

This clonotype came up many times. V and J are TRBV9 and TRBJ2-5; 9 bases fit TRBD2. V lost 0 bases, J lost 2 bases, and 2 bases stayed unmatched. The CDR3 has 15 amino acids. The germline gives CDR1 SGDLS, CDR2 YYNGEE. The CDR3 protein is CASSVGSGGQETQYF. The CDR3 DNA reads TGTGCCAGCAGCGTAGGTAGCGGGGGACAAGAGACCCAGTACTTC.

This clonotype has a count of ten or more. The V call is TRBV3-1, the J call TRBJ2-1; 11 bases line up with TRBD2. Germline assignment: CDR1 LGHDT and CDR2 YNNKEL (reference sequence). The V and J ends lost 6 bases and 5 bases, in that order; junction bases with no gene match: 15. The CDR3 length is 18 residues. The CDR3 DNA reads TGTGCCAGCAGACGCCTAGCGGGGGGTCCCTACGGGGACAATGAGCAGTTCTTC. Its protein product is CASRRLAGGPYGDNEQFF.

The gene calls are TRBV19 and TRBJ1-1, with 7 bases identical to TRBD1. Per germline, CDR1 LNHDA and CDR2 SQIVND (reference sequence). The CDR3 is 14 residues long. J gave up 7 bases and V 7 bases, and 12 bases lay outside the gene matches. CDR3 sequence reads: CASTPQRGRVEAFF. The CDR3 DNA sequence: TGTGCCAGTACCCCACAGAGGGGGCGCGTTGAAGCTTTCTTT.

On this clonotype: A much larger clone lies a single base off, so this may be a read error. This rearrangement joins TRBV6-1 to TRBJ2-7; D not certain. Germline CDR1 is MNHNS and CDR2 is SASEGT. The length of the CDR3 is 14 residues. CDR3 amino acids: CASSEAGSPYEQCF. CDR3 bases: TGTGCCAGCAGTGAAGCGGGCAGTCCCTACGAGCAGTGCTTC.

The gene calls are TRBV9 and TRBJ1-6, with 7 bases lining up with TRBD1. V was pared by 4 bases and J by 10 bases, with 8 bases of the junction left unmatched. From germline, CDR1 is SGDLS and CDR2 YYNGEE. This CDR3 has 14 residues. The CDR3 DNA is TGTGCCAGCAGCTCGCACCCAGGGGGGTCACCCCTCCACTTT. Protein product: CASSSHPGGSPLHF.

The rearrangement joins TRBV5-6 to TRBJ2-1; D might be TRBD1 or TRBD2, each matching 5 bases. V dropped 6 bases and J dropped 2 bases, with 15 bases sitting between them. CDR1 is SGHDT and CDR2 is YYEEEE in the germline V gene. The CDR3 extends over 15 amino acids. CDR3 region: CASTGVSGPYNEQFF. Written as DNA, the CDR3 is TGTGCCAGCACTGGGGTCTCGGGGCCCTACAATGAGCAGTTCTTC.

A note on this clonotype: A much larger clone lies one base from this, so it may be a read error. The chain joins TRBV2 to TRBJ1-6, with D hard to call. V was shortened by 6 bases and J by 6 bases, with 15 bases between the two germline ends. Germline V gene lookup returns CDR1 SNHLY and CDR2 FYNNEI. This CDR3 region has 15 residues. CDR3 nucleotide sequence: TGTGCCAGCAGGAAAAACACTCAGAGTAATTCACCCCTCCACTTT. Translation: CASRKNTQSNSPLHF.

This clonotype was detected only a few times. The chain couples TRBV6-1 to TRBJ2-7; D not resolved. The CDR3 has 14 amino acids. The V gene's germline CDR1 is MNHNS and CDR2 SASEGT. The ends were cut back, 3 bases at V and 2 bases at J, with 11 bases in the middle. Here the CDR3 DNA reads TGTGCCAGCAGTGATAGGCCTCAAACCTACGAGCAGTACTTC. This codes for CASSDRPQTYEQYF.

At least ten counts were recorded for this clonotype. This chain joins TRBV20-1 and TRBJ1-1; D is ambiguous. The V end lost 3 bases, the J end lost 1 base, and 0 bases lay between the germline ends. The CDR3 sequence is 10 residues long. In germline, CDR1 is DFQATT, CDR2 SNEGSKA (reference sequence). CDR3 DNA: TGCAGTGCTAGGAACACTGAAGCTTTCTTT. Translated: CSARNTEAFF.